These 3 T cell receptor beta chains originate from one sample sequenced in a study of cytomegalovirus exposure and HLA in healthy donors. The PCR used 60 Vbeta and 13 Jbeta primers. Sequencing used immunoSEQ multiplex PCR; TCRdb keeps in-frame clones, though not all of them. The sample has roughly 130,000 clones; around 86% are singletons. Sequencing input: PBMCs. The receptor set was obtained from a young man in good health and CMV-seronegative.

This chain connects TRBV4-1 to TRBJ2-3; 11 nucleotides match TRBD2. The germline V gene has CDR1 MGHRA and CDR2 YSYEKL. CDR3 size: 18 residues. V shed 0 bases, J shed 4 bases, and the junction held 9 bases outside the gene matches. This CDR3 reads CASSQDFLAGGAPDTQYF. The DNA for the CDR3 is TGCGCCAGCAGCCAAGATTTCTTAGCGGGGGGGGCCCCAGATACGCAGTATTTT.

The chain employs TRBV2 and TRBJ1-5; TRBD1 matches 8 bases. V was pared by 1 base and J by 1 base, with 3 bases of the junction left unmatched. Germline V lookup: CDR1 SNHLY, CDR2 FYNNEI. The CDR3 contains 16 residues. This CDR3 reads CASSEGTGPSNQPQHF. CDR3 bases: TGTGCCAGCAGTGAAGGGACAGGGCCCAGCAATCAGCCCCAGCATTTT.

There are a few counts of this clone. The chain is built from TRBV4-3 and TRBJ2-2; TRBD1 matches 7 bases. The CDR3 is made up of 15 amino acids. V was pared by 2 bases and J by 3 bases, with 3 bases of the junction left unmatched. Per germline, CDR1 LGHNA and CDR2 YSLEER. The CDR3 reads CASSQFTGDTGELFF. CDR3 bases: TGCGCCAGCAGCCAATTTACAGGGGACACCGGGGAGCTGTTTTTT.